Here is one T cell receptor (beta chain) with its context. The germline V gene encodes CDR1 SEHNR and CDR2 FQNEAQ (reference sequence). This CDR3 has 14 residues. V gave up 2 bases and J gave up 4 bases, with 11 bases separating them. The record originates from a study of blood T cell repertoires in COVID-19. The wider study: Samples came from the United States, Italy and Spain, spanning acute and convalescent COVID-19. Nucleic acid was either cDNA or gDNA, and it came from T cells, B-cell-depleted T cells, or PBMCs.

As handled by the study authors: Amplification of reference gene primers provided the estimated nucleated cell counts. This table comes from immunoSEQ multiplex PCR, and its TCRdb copy is limited to in-frame clones, with some not included. V, J and clone size derive from that table, while D and trimming were established from the DNA sequence. The table lists just under 150,000 clones, approximately 88% of them singletons. The source of this sequence is a human donor in a cohort sampled during active COVID-19. The chain joins TRBV7-9 to TRBJ1-2, with D possibly being TRBD1 (5 bases). Sequenced: peripheral blood. CDR3 nucleotides: TGTGCCAGCAGCTTAATCCAGGGTCCCTATGGCTACACCTTC. It codes for CASSLIQGPYGYTF.